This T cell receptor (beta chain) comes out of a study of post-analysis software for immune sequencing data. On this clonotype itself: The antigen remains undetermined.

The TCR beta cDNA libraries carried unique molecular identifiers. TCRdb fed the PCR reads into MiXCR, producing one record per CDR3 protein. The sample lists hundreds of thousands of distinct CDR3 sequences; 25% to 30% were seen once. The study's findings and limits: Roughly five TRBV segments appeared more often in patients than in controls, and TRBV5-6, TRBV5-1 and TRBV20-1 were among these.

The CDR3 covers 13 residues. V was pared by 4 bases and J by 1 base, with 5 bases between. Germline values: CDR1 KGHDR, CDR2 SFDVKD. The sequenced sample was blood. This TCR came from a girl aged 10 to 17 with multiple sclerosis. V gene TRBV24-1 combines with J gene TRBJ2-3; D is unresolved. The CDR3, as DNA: TGTGCCACCAGTGACTCCGGCACAGATACGCAGTATTTT. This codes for CATSDSGTDTQYF.